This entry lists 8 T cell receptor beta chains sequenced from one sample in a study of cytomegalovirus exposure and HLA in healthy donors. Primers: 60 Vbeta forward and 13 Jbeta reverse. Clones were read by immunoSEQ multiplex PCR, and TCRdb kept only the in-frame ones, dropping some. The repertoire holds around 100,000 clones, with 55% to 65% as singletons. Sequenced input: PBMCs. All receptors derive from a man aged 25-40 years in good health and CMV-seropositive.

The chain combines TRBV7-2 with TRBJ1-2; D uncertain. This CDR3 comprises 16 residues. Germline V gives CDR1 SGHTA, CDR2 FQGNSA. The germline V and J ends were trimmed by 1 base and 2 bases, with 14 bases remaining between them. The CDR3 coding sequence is TGTGCCAGCAGCTTAGTCTCAGGCCCCTACAACTATGGCTACACCTTC. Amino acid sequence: CASSLVSGPYNYGYTF.

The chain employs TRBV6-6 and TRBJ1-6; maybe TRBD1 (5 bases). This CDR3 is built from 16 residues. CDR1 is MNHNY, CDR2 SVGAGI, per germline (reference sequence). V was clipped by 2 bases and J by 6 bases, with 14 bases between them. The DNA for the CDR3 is TGTGCCAGCAGTTACCCACCCGGGGGGGTTAATTCACCCCTCCACTTT. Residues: CASSYPPGGVNSPLHF.

The CDR3 loop reads CASSTLLAGGFYNEQFF. DNA for the CDR3: TGTGCCAGCAGCACTCTATTAGCGGGGGGGTTCTACAATGAGCAGTTCTTC. The chain employs TRBV27 and TRBJ2-1; 11 positions agree with TRBD2. Germline lookup yields CDR1 MNHEY and CDR2 SMNVEV (reference sequence). This CDR3 is built from 17 residues. V lost 6 bases and J lost 3; bases outside the gene matches: 10.

This chain's CDR3 is CASSPGTASTDTQYF. The CDR3 nucleotides read TGTGCCAGCAGTCCCGGGACAGCGAGCACAGATACGCAGTATTTT. V gene TRBV2 combines with J gene TRBJ2-3; 7 nucleotides match TRBD1. Germline V gene lookup returns CDR1 SNHLY and CDR2 FYNNEI. Trimming removed 5 bases from V and 0 bases from J; junction bases left unmatched: 5. The CDR3 spans 15 residues.

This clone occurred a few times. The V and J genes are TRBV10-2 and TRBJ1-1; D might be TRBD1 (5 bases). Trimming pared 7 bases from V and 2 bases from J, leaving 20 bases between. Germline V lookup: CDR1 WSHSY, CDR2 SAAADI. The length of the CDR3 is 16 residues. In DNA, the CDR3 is TGCGCCAGCATCCCTATAAGGGGTGGAGATAACACTGAAGCTTTCTTT. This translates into CASIPIRGGDNTEAFF.

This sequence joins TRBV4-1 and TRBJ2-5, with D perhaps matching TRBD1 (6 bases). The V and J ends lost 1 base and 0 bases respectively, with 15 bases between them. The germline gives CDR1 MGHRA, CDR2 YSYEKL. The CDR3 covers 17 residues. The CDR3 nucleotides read TGCGCCAGCAGCCAAGCGTTGGACAGTGGGTACCAAGAGACCCAGTACTTC. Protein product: CASSQALDSGYQETQYF.

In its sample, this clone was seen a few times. This CDR3 reads CASASQGGDTQYF. CDR3 sequence (DNA): TGTGCCAGCGCCTCCCAGGGTGGAGATACGCAGTATTTT. The chain links TRBV7-2 to TRBJ2-3; a possible D gene is TRBD1 (5 bases). Between the trimmed V and J ends, which lost 8 bases and 5 bases, there was a span of 14 bases. Germline CDR1 SGHTA, CDR2 FQGNSA. The CDR3 runs to 13 residues.

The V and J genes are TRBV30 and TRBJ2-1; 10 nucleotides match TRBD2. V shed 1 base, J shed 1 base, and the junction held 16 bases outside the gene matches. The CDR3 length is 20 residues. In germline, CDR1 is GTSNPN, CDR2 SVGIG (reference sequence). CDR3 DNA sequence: TGTGCCTGGAGTGCCCTCCTCAGCGGGGGGGCCATAAGTTCCTACAATGAGCAGTTCTTC. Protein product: CAWSALLSGGAISSYNEQFF.